One sample yielded the 15 T cell receptor beta chains listed below, sequenced in a study of blood T cell repertoires in COVID-19. Using immunoSEQ multiplex PCR, the repertoire was profiled, and TCRdb retains in-frame clones only, with some absent. The table records 200,000 to 300,000 clones, 75% to 85% of them present only once. The specimen sequenced was peripheral blood. These receptor sequences come from a woman aged 60 to 75 with active or convalescent COVID-19.

This chain uses TRBV2 with TRBJ2-3; TRBD1 is a possible D gene (6 bases). CDR3 length equals 14 residues. The germline gives CDR1 SNHLY, CDR2 FYNNEI. Trimming pared 10 bases from V and 1 base from J, leaving 15 bases between. CDR3 amino acids: CATGRGSGTDTQYF. The CDR3 DNA reads as TGTGCCACTGGTAGGGGGTCGGGCACAGATACGCAGTATTTT. Drawing the rest from reference TRBV2 and TRBJ2-3, the complete variable domain is EPEVTQTPSHQVTQMGQEVILRCVPISNHLYFYWYRQILGQKVEFLVSFYNNEISEKSEIFDDQFSVERPDGSNFTLKIRSTKLEDSAMYFCATGRGSGTDTQYFGPGTRLTVL.

The chain carries TRBV6-4 and TRBJ2-1; D call uncertain. This CDR3 has 15 residues. V lost 3 bases and J lost 2, with 11 bases in between. Per the germline V gene, CDR1 is MRHNA and CDR2 is SNTAGT. The CDR3 loop is CASSETVQAYNEQFF. The CDR3, as DNA: TGTGCCAGCAGTGAAACAGTCCAAGCCTACAATGAGCAGTTCTTC.

V gene TRBV27 combines with J gene TRBJ1-4; no clear D. The ends were cut back, 5 bases at V and 7 bases at J, with 14 bases in the middle. The CDR3 spans 14 residues. CDR1 and CDR2 (germline): MNHEY, SMNVEV (reference sequence). In DNA, the CDR3 is TGTGCCAGCAGTGCCGGGATCAAGGGTGAAAAACTGTTTTTT. Its protein is CASSAGIKGEKLFF.

CDR3 sequence reads: CASSPGLAKNNEQFF. CDR3 sequence (DNA): TGTGCCAGCTCACCCGGACTAGCGAAGAACAATGAGCAGTTCTTC. The V and J genes are TRBV18 and TRBJ2-1, with 9 bases that match TRBD2. CDR3 size: 15 residues. V was pared by 3 bases and J by 5 bases, with 5 bases of the junction left unmatched. The germline gives CDR1 KGHSH, CDR2 LQKENI.

The genes are TRBV30 and TRBJ2-1, with D perhaps matching TRBD2 (7 bases). The CDR3 spans 14 residues. CDR1 and CDR2 (germline): GTSNPN, SVGIG (reference sequence). Trimming shortened V by 1 base and J by 2 bases, and 9 bases separated the two germline ends. CDR3 residues: CAWSAGGTYNEQFF. The CDR3 region has the DNA TGTGCCTGGAGTGCGGGGGGCACCTACAATGAGCAGTTCTTC.

The chain employs TRBV28 and TRBJ2-3, with a possible D match to TRBD2 (7 bases). The CDR3 runs to 16 residues. V lost 4 bases and J 5 bases, leaving 19 bases between the germline ends. Germline V lookup: CDR1 MDHEN, CDR2 SYDVKM. The CDR3 DNA reads TGTGCCAGCAGTTCCTCCCGCCGGGGGGCGGGAGATACGCAGTATTTT. It specifies CASSSSRRGAGDTQYF.

The chain has TRBV19 and TRBJ1-5; 7 positions match TRBD1. This CDR3 is 15 amino acids long. Trimming took 4 bases from V and 3 from J; bases not matched to a gene: 6. From germline, CDR1 is LNHDA and CDR2 SQIVND (reference sequence). The CDR3 region is CASSRGGQLNQPQHF. Written as DNA, the CDR3 is TGTGCCAGTAGTAGAGGGGGACAGCTCAATCAGCCCCAGCATTTT.

The CDR3 sequence: CASSDRGFMNTEAFF. CDR3 nucleotides: TGTGCCAGCAGTGACAGGGGCTTCATGAACACTGAAGCTTTCTTT. The rearrangement uses TRBV6-1 and TRBJ1-1; D is perhaps TRBD1 (6 bases). Per germline, CDR1 MNHNS and CDR2 SASEGT. Trimming left V 3 bases short and J 0 bases short, with 11 bases between. This CDR3 spans 15 amino acids.

This clone appeared many times. The V and J genes are TRBV6-2 or TRBV6-3 and TRBJ2-1, with TRBD1 matching 8 bases. CDR3 length: 16 amino acids. V lost 4 bases and J lost 7; bases outside the gene matches: 12. Germline CDR1 and CDR2: MNHEY and SVGEGT. The CDR3 nucleotides read TGTGCCAGCAGTTCTCGGGGAGGACAGGGTAAGAATGAGCAGTTCTTC. Protein product: CASSSRGGQGKNEQFF.

In the case of this clone: This sample also contains other DNA sequences that code for the same CDR3. This chain uses TRBV6-5 with TRBJ2-1; 8 positions match TRBD1. Trimming at V came to 6 bases and at J to 6 bases, leaving 4 bases not matched to a gene. This CDR3 is built from 13 residues. Germline values: CDR1 MNHEY, CDR2 SVGAGI. The CDR3 DNA follows: TGTGCCAGCAGACAGGGGGATTCCAATGAGCAGTTCTTC. This codes for CASRQGDSNEQFF.

This chain uses TRBV7-6 with TRBJ2-7; TRBD1 matches 7 bases. Germline V CDR1 and CDR2: SGHVS, FNYEAQ. The CDR3 has 18 amino acids. V shed 1 base and J 2 bases; nucleotides not matched to a gene: 14. CDR3 region: CASSLVEPRTGGPYEQYF. The CDR3 DNA sequence: TGTGCCAGCAGCTTAGTGGAACCGAGGACAGGCGGTCCCTACGAGCAGTACTTC.

This chain connects TRBV27 to TRBJ2-4; TRBD2 matches at 8 bases. Germline trimming cut 2 bases from V and 6 bases from J; bases unmatched to any gene: 15. The CDR3 is 18 amino acids. Germline CDR1 and CDR2: MNHEY and SMNVEV (reference sequence). CDR3: CASSLHGGAMEGRNIQYF. Written as DNA, the CDR3 is TGTGCCAGCAGTTTACACGGGGGGGCCATGGAGGGGAGAAACATTCAGTACTTC.

V usage is TRBV10-1 and J usage is TRBJ1-1; 9 bases align to TRBD1. V trimming: 6 bases; J trimming: 10 bases; junction bases outside the gene matches: 12. Germline V CDR1 and CDR2: WNHNN, SYGVQD (reference sequence). The CDR3 has 14 residues. The CDR3 loop is CASSGTRTGEIAFF. The DNA of the CDR3 is TGCGCCAGCAGCGGAACCAGGACAGGGGAAATAGCTTTCTTT.

V usage is TRBV7-9 and J usage is TRBJ1-2; D remains unclear. CDR1 is SEHNR and CDR2 is FQNEAQ in the germline V gene (reference sequence). The CDR3 runs 14 residues. With 2 bases removed from V and 6 bases from J, the gap between germline ends came to 13 bases. The CDR3 region has the DNA TGTGCCAGCAGCTTATTAGTAGTTGAAGATGGCTACACCTTC. It translates to CASSLLVVEDGYTF.

The rearrangement links TRBV5-4 to TRBJ1-4; perhaps TRBD1 as D (6 bases). The CDR3 has 15 amino acids. Germline CDR1 SGHNT, CDR2 YYREEE (reference sequence). The V end lost 4 bases, the J end lost 7 bases, and 17 bases lay between the germline ends. This CDR3 reads CASSVGGPRGEKLFF. The CDR3 DNA is TGTGCCAGCAGCGTCGGGGGGCCTAGGGGTGAAAAACTGTTTTTT.